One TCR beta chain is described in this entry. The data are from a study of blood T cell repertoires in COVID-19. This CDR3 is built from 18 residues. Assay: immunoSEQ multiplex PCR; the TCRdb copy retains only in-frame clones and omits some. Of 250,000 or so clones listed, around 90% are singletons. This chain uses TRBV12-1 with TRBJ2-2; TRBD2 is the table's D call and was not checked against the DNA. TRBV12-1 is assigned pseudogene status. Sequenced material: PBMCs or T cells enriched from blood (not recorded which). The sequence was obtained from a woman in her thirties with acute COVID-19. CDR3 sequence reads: CASSRGLAGLRGTGELFF. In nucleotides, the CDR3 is TGTGCCAGCAGCAGGGGACTAGCGGGATTGCGGGGCACCGGGGAGCTGTTTTTT.